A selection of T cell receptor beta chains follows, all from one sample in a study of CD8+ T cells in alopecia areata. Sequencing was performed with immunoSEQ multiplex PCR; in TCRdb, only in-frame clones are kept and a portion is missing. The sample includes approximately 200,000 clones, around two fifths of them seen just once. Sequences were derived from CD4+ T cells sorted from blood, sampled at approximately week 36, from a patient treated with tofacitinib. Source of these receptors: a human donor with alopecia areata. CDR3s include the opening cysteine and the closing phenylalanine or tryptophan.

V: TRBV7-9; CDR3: CASSLLAGQPQHF
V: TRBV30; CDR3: CAWSVLDGQQFF
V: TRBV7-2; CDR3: CASSPTLEQFF
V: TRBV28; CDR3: CASSSPSAGTAKNIQYF
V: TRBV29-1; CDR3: CSAEGGQIYNEQFF
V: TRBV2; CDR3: CASEVMLQSPDTQYF
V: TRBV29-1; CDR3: CSVENRVSPMGNEQFF
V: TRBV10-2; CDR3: CASRTGGNTYGYTF
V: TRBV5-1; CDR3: CASSLMDRSYEQYF
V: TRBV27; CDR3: CASRETGTLVHEQYF
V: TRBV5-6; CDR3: CASSLGGRNREQYF
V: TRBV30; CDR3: CAWTPGQGVKGEQYF
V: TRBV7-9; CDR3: CASSLTLYGYTF
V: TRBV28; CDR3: CASSTENVQFF
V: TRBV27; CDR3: CASRGTGGEQYF
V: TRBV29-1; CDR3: CSVKYGGNTGELFF
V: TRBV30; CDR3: CAWSVGQGNTEAFF
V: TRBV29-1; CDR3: CSGSTSGLTYEQYF
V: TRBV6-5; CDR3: CASSPDRVGEAFF
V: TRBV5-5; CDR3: CASSLSTSGPSQETQYF
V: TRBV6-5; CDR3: CASRQLYTEAFF
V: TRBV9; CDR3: CASSQQYALSYGYTF
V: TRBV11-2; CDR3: CASSATAGTDTQYF
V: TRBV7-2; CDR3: CASSDRVAQYF
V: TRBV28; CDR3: CASVSTGVSSYEQYF
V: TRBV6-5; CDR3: CASTTFSAGGYTF
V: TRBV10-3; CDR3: CAISVTGESYEQYF
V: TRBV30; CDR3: CAWSVGHLEAFF
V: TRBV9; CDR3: CASSSLGGFVSGELFF
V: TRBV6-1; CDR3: CASSEALSQKYQPQHF
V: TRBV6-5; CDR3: CASSYSGTAYEQYF
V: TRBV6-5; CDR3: CASSYPTGDNEQFF
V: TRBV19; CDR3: CASRQQGQGELNTEAFF
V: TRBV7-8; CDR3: CASSLKGTQRQHF
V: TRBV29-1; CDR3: CSVQLVRDEQYF
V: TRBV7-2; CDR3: CASSLGGQGTYGYTF
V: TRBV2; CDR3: CASSLGDRTEKLFF
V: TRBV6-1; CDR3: CASSEGARVTGANVLTF
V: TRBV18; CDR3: CASSPEQGGKTQYF
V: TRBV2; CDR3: CASTADYEQYF